These 2 T cell receptor beta chains share one sample of origin, sequenced in a study of OX40 agonist ivuxolimab in advanced cancers. TCRdb's table, derived via immunoSEQ multiplex PCR, lists solely in-frame clones and lacks some. In the table there are 80,000 to 100,000 clones, under 95% of which are singletons. Specimen: CD4+ or CD8+ T cells sorted from blood, collected in a trial of the OX40 agonist ivuxolimab. The receptors shown here come from an adult with an advanced solid tumor such as melanoma, head and neck, liver or kidney cancer.

The sample holds one count of this clone. The genes are TRBV4-2 and TRBJ1-2, with 8 bases aligning to TRBD1. V shed 4 bases and J 3 bases; nucleotides not matched to a gene: 1. Germline V lookup: CDR1 LGHNA, CDR2 YNFKEQ. The CDR3 totals 13 residues. CDR3 DNA: TGTGCCAGCAGCCCAGGGGGCGACTATGGCTACACCTTC. Translation: CASSPGGDYGYTF.

This clone was seen a single time. The chain recombines TRBV6-5 with TRBJ2-7; the D gene is possibly TRBD2 (7 bases). Germline V lookup: CDR1 MNHEY, CDR2 SVGAGI. V was pared by 0 bases and J by 7 bases, with 10 bases between. This CDR3 is built from 13 residues. In DNA, the CDR3 is TGTGCCAGCAGTTACTCGAGGGGGGGGGAGCAGTACTTC. Amino acids: CASSYSRGGEQYF.